The present T cell receptor (beta chain) was sequenced within a study of blood T cell repertoires in COVID-19. Study details: The recovered donors of Cohort 3 showed two negative PCRs, clearance, or symptom resolution. The samples span acute and convalescent COVID-19 from the United States, Italy and Spain.

TCRdb's copy holds only in-frame clones and misses some; the assay was immunoSEQ multiplex PCR. The sample records approximately 210,000 clones, roughly 87% being singletons. CDR1 and CDR2 from the germline V gene are SGHTS and YDEGEE. The V gene end was trimmed by 4 bases and the J gene end by 7 bases; junction bases not matched to a gene: 10. The CDR3 consists of 17 residues. Cohorts were determined from participant-reported clinical history. This chain joins TRBV5-8 and TRBJ2-1; 14 nucleotides line up with TRBD2. The TCR originated in a man aged 25-45 years in a cohort exposed to, infected with or recovered from COVID-19 (not recorded which). Input material: PBMCs or T cells enriched from blood (not recorded which). The CDR3 bases are TGTGCCAGCAGCCAGACCGGGACTAGCGGGAGCAGTAATGAGCAGTTCTTC. It is translated as CASSQTGTSGSSNEQFF.